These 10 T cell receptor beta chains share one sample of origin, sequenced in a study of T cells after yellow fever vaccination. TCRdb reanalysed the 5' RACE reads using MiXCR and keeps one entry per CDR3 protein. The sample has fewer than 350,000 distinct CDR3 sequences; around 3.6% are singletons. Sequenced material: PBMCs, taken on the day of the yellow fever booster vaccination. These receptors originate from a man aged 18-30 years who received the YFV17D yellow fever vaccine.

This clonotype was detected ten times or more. The chain's CDR3 is CASSVDRGRPLELFF. The CDR3 DNA follows: TGTGCCAGCAGTGTGGACAGGGGACGCCCACTGGAGCTGTTTTTT. V usage is TRBV12-3 or TRBV12-4 and J usage is TRBJ2-2, with 9 bases matching TRBD1. The CDR3 length is 15 residues. Germline trimming cut 5 bases from V and 10 bases from J; bases unmatched to any gene: 11.

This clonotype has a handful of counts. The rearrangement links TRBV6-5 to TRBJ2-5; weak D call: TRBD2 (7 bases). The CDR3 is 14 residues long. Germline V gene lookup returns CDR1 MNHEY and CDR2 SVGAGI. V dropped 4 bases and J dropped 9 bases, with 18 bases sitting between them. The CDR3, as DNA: TGTGCCAGCAGTTCAGTCGAGGGGGGGGGCCCCCAGTACTTC. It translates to CASSSVEGGGPQYF.

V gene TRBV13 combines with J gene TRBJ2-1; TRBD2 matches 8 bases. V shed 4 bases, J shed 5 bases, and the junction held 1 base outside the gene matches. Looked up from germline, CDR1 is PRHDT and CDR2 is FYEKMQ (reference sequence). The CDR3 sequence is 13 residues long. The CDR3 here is CASSSGLDNEQFF. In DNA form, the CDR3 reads TGTGCCAGCAGCTCGGGACTAGACAATGAGCAGTTCTTC. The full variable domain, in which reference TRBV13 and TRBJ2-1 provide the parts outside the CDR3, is AAGVIQSPRHLIKEKRETATLKCYPIPRHDTVYWYQQGPGQDPQFLISFYEKMQSDKGSIPDRFSAQQFSDYHSELNMSSLELGDSALYFCASSSGLDNEQFFGPGTRLTVL.

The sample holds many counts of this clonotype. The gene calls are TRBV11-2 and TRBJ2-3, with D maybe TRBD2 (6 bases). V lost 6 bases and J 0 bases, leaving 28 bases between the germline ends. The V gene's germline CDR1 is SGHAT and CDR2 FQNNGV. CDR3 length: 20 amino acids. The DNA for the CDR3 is TGTGCCAGCAGTCACTTCCATTTGTATGAGCGGGCTACAAGCACAGATACGCAGTATTTT. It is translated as CASSHFHLYERATSTDTQYF.

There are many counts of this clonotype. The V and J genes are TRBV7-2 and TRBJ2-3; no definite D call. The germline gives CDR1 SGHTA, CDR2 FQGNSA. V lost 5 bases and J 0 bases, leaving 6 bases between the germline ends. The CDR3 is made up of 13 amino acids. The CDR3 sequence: CASSPSSTDTQYF. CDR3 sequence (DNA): TGTGCCAGCAGCCCCTCCAGCACAGATACGCAGTATTTT.

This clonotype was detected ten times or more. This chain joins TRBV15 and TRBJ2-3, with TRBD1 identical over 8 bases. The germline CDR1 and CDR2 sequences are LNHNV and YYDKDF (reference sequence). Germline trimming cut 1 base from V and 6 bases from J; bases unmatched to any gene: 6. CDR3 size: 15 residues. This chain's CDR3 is CATSRGQGAPDTQYF. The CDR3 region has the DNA TGTGCCACCAGCAGAGGCCAGGGGGCGCCCGATACGCAGTATTTT.

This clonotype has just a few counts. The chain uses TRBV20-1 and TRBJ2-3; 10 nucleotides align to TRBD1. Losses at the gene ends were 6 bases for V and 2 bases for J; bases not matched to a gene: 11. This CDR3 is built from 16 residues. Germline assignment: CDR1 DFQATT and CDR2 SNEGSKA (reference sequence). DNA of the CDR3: TGCAGTGCCCTAAAGTCGACAGGGGGCTTCACAGATACGCAGTATTTT. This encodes CSALKSTGGFTDTQYF.

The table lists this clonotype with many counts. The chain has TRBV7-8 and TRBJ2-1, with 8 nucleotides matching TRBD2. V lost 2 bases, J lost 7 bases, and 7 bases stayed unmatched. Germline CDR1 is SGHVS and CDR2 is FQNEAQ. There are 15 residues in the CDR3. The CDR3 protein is CASSLSRGGPNEQFF. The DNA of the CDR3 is TGTGCCAGCAGCTTATCCCGGGGGGGGCCGAATGAGCAGTTCTTC.

The CDR3 sequence: CAIGNDEQFF. The DNA of the CDR3 is TGTGCCATCGGGAACGATGAGCAGTTCTTC. The chain employs TRBV10-3 and TRBJ2-1, with D unresolved. The CDR3 spans 10 residues. V lost 8 bases to trimming and J lost 8 bases, with 7 bases between them. Germline V gives CDR1 ENHRY, CDR2 SYGVKD.

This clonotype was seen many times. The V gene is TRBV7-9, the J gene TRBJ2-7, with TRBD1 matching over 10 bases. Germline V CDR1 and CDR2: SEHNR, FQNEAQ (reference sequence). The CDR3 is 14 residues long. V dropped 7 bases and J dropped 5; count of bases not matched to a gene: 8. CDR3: CASTAGTGVDEQYF. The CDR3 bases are TGTGCCAGCACAGCCGGGACAGGGGTAGACGAGCAGTACTTC.